This TCR beta chain was sequenced during a study of blood T cell repertoires in COVID-19. Across the study: Samples came from the United States, Italy and Spain, spanning acute and convalescent COVID-19.

The CDR3 has 14 amino acids. Looked up from germline, CDR1 is LNHDA and CDR2 is SQIVND (reference sequence). Trimming cost V 3 bases and J 2 bases, with 10 bases left between them. The protocol was immunoSEQ multiplex PCR, while the TCRdb copy is restricted to in-frame clones and leaves out a portion. The repertoire holds tens of thousands of clones, with 88% as singletons. The TCR sequence derives from a human donor in a cohort sampled during active COVID-19. The sequenced material came from peripheral blood. The chain has TRBV19 and TRBJ1-2; D possibly corresponds to TRBD1 (6 bases). Here the CDR3 DNA reads TGTGCCAGTAGTATTGGGGGCGGAAACTATGGCTACACCTTC. Its protein product is CASSIGGGNYGYTF.